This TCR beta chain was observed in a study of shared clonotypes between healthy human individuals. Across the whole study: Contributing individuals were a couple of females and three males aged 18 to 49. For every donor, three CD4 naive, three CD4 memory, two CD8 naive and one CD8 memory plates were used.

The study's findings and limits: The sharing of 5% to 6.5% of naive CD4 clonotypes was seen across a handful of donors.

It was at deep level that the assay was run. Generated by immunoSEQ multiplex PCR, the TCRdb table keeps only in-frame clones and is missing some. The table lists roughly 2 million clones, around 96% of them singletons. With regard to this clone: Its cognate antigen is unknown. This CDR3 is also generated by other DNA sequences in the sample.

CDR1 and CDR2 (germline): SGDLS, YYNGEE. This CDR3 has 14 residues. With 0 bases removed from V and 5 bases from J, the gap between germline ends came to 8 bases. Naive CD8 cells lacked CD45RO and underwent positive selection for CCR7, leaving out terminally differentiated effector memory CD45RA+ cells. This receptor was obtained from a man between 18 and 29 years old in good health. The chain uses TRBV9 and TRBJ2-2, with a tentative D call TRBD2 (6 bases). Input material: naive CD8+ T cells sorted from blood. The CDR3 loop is CASSVGLGTGELFF. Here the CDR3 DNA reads TGTGCCAGCAGCGTAGGACTAGGGACCGGGGAGCTGTTTTTT.